This T cell receptor beta chain was captured by sequencing in a study of identical twins. Between the trimmed V and J ends, which lost 6 bases and 2 bases, there was a span of 14 bases. This CDR3 region has 13 residues. Germline-derived CDR1 and CDR2 are DFQATT and SNEGSKA (reference sequence). This clonotype was seen more than once but under ten times. Everyone who gave samples was a healthy Caucasian. It was template switching that added a universal primer site, and there were unique molecular identifiers on the cDNA. TCRdb re-derived calls from the 5' RACE reads in MiXCR, one entry per CDR3 protein. The sample has 500,000 or so distinct CDR3 sequences; about 20% are singletons. This sample also appeared in a second study, on T cells expressing NK-cell markers. According to that study: According to the study, TCR beta repertoires originated from sorted CD3+CD56+NKG2C+, CD3+CD56+NKG2C- and CD3+CD56-NKG2C+ T cells.

The TCR sequence derives from a woman under 30 in good health. The chain carries TRBV20-1 and TRBJ2-7; no clear D gene. What was sequenced was CD4+ T cells sorted from blood. In nucleotides, the CDR3 is TGCAGTGCCATGTACGACGGCCCCTACGAGCAGTACTTC. This sequence encodes CSAMYDGPYEQYF.